Following are 22 T cell receptor beta chains from one sample sequenced in a study of Graves' ophthalmopathy and Graves' hyperthyroidism. The sequenced template was RNA, covering the TCR beta CDR3 region. HTBI primers served in a first-round RT-PCR, which a second-round multiplex PCR followed. TCRdb reprocessed the multiplex PCR reads via MiXCR and lists one record per CDR3 protein. Among a few hundred thousand distinct CDR3 sequences, around a fifth were seen once, and the ten largest hold under 3.5%. The specimen sequenced was peripheral blood. The receptors here all came from a woman aged 18-29 years with stable Graves' hyperthyroidism.

This chain connects TRBV6-1 to TRBJ2-1; possibly TRBD2 for D (6 bases). Germline values: CDR1 MNHNS, CDR2 SASEGT. V was cut by 5 bases and J by 6 bases, with 14 bases left in between. The CDR3 is 14 amino acids. The CDR3 DNA sequence: TGTGCCAGCAGTCGCCCGGGACTGGTCAATGAGCAGTTCTTC. Amino acid sequence: CASSRPGLVNEQFF.

The rearrangement joins TRBV29-1 to TRBJ1-1, with TRBD1 as a possible D gene (5 bases). The germline CDR1 and CDR2 sequences are SQVTM and ANQGSEA. The V end lost 2 bases, the J end lost 5 bases, and 12 bases lay between the germline ends. The CDR3 contains 13 residues. The CDR3 reads CSVEQGGRTEAFF. DNA of the CDR3: TGCAGCGTTGAACAGGGAGGAAGGACTGAAGCTTTCTTT.

The sample holds many counts of this clonotype. The chain employs TRBV7-9 and TRBJ2-5, with D maybe TRBD1 (5 bases). Germline V gives CDR1 SEHNR, CDR2 FQNEAQ (reference sequence). The CDR3 runs to 14 residues. The germline V and J ends were trimmed by 6 bases and 5 bases, with 16 bases remaining between them. CDR3 residues: CASRLDNFRETQYF. DNA of the CDR3: TGTGCCAGCAGACTGGACAATTTTCGGGAGACCCAGTACTTC.

This clonotype appeared many times. The chain employs TRBV29-1 and TRBJ2-5; no firm D call. The CDR3 is 15 amino acids. Germline-derived CDR1 and CDR2 are SQVTM and ANQGSEA. The V end lost 2 bases, the J end lost 0 bases, and 13 bases lay between the germline ends. Here the CDR3 reads CSVETPRSHQETQYF. CDR3 DNA: TGCAGCGTTGAAACTCCTCGCAGTCACCAAGAGACCCAGTACTTC.

This clonotype was seen many times. This rearrangement joins TRBV28 to TRBJ1-5; D gene unclear. Trimming pared 6 bases from V and 1 base from J, leaving 7 bases between. This CDR3 region has 13 residues. Germline values: CDR1 MDHEN, CDR2 SYDVKM. CDR3 sequence reads: CASRGWSNQPQHF. CDR3 nucleotide sequence: TGTGCCAGCAGAGGGTGGAGCAATCAGCCCCAGCATTTT. The variable domain in full, with the rest retrieved from reference TRBV28 and TRBJ1-5, is DVKVTQSSRYLVKRTGEKVFLECVQDMDHENMFWYRQDPGLGLRLIYFSYDVKMKEKGDIPEGYSVSREKKERFSLILESASTNQTSMYLCASRGWSNQPQHFGDGTRLSIL.

This clonotype was counted ten times or more. The gene calls are TRBV7-8 and TRBJ2-5; D unresolved. Germline CDR1 reads SGHVS; CDR2 reads FQNEAQ. V lost 1 base to trimming and J lost 5 bases, with 8 bases between them. The CDR3 loop spans 13 amino acids. In nucleotides, the CDR3 is TGTGCCAGCAGCTTAGGCTATAGGGAGACCCAGTACTTC. Amino acid sequence: CASSLGYRETQYF.

The chain recombines TRBV27 with TRBJ2-7; D is undetermined. V was clipped by 0 bases and J by 0 bases, with 12 bases between them. CDR1 and CDR2 (germline): MNHEY, SMNVEV (reference sequence). This CDR3 contains 16 residues. The CDR3 nucleotides read TGTGCCAGCAGTTTATCGATGAGTCGCAGCTCCTACGAGCAGTACTTC. Translated: CASSLSMSRSSYEQYF.

The chain employs TRBV28 and TRBJ1-2, with TRBD1 as a possible D gene (5 bases). This CDR3 comprises 16 residues. Germline assignment: CDR1 MDHEN and CDR2 SYDVKM. V lost 1 base to trimming and J lost 7 bases, with 19 bases between them. CDR3 sequence reads: CASSLSGGWGNFGYTF. The CDR3 bases are TGTGCCAGCAGTTTATCCGGGGGTTGGGGGAATTTTGGCTACACCTTC.

The sample holds a few counts of this clonotype. The CDR3 here is CASSGTGGGKNIQYF. The CDR3 DNA reads as TGTGCCAGCAGTGGGACAGGGGGTGGCAAAAACATTCAGTACTTC. This rearrangement joins TRBV2 to TRBJ2-4; 10 bases align to TRBD1. Trimming took 4 bases from V and 3 from J; bases not matched to a gene: 3. Germline loops: CDR1 SNHLY, CDR2 FYNNEI. CDR3 length equals 15 residues.

V is TRBV2 and J is TRBJ1-5; 8 bases map to TRBD1. The germline gives CDR1 SNHLY, CDR2 FYNNEI. V lost 6 bases to trimming and J lost 3 bases; unmatched junction nucleotides: 7. The CDR3 has 15 amino acids. This CDR3 reads CASREQGGTNQPQHF. The DNA for the CDR3 is TGTGCCAGCAGGGAACAGGGGGGAACCAATCAGCCCCAGCATTTT.

This clonotype was seen at least ten times. The chain couples TRBV18 to TRBJ2-5, with D perhaps TRBD1 (6 bases). The germline gives CDR1 KGHSH, CDR2 LQKENI. V was cut by 3 bases and J by 0 bases, with 11 bases left in between. This CDR3 contains 15 residues. The CDR3 loop is CASSPQGQYQETQYF. CDR3 nucleotides: TGTGCCAGCTCACCCCAGGGACAATACCAAGAGACCCAGTACTTC.

This clonotype was seen ten or more times. The gene calls are TRBV6-1 and TRBJ1-2, with 11 positions matching TRBD1. After removal of 9 bases from V and 5 bases from J, the junction contained 5 bases not matched to a gene. Germline loops: CDR1 MNHNS, CDR2 SASEGT. CDR3 length equals 13 residues. CDR3 nucleotides: TGTGCCAGTAGGACAGGGGGCCTTTATGGCTACACCTTC. Its translation: CASRTGGLYGYTF.

The V gene is TRBV29-1, the J gene TRBJ2-6; D possibly corresponds to TRBD1 (6 bases). V lost 3 bases to trimming and J lost 0 bases, with 9 bases between them. Germline CDR1 is SQVTM and CDR2 is ANQGSEA. This CDR3 is 15 amino acids long. The CDR3 spells CSVDQGLSGANVLTF. The CDR3 DNA is TGCAGCGTTGACCAGGGGCTCTCTGGGGCCAACGTCCTGACTTTC.

This clonotype was found many times. This sequence joins TRBV27 and TRBJ2-7, with D possibly matching TRBD1 (8 bases). Germline V gene lookup returns CDR1 MNHEY and CDR2 SMNVEV (reference sequence). V was shortened by 10 bases and J by 9 bases, with 28 bases between the two germline ends. This CDR3 comprises 15 residues. CDR3 residues: CATRQGTTPGVRQYF. CDR3 in DNA: TGTGCCACCCGACAGGGGACTACCCCAGGGGTCCGGCAGTACTTC.

This clonotype was picked up one time. The rearrangement joins TRBV7-2 to TRBJ2-7; 7 bases align to TRBD2. Germline assignment: CDR1 SGHTA and CDR2 FQGNSA. The CDR3 has 12 amino acids. CDR3 sequence reads: CAGSGLGPEQYV. In DNA form, the CDR3 reads TGTGCCGGCAGCGGACTAGGTCCCGAGCAGTACGTC.

This clonotype was seen ten or more times. The chain combines TRBV25-1 with TRBJ1-1; D call uncertain. Per the germline V gene, CDR1 is MGHDK and CDR2 is SYGVNS. V dropped 2 bases and J dropped 6 bases, with 16 bases sitting between them. The CDR3 has 15 amino acids. This CDR3 is CASSENRFPAAEAFF. The DNA for the CDR3 is TGTGCCAGCAGTGAAAACCGTTTCCCAGCCGCTGAAGCTTTCTTT.

The V call is TRBV11-1, the J call TRBJ1-1; 9 bases map to TRBD1. Germline CDR1 and CDR2: SGHAT and FQDESV (reference sequence). The CDR3 sequence is 15 residues long. Unmatched junction bases numbered 7, after V lost 4 bases and J lost 4 bases. The CDR3 DNA reads as TGTGCCAGCAGCTGGTCTACAGGGGGCCCCACTGAAGCTTTCTTT. Its translation: CASSWSTGGPTEAFF.

This chain links TRBV2 with TRBJ1-5, with D possibly matching TRBD1 (5 bases). This CDR3 is 15 amino acids long. The germline gives CDR1 SNHLY, CDR2 FYNNEI. V was shortened by 6 bases and J by 0 bases, with 12 bases between the two germline ends. The CDR3 nucleotides are TGTGCCAGCAGAGCTTTAGACAGTAGCAATCAGCCCCAGCATTTT. It encodes CASRALDSSNQPQHF.

This clonotype was counted many times. This chain joins TRBV6-2 or TRBV6-3 and TRBJ2-2; D unresolved. The CDR3 has 14 amino acids. The V gene's germline CDR1 is MNHEY and CDR2 SVGEGT. Trimming stripped 8 bases from V and 4 bases from J, with 14 bases between. The CDR3 DNA sequence: TGTGCCAGCCGCCCTCCTCGTAGCACCGGGGAGCTGTTTTTT. This sequence encodes CASRPPRSTGELFF.

In regard to this clonotype: A single base separates this from a much larger clone, so it may be a read error. The chain links TRBV12-3 or TRBV12-4 to TRBJ2-2, with D uncertain. V was cut by 4 bases and J by 6 bases, with 12 bases left in between. The CDR3 is 14 amino acids. The CDR3 is CASSSGWMAGELFF. CDR3 in DNA: TGTGCCAGCAGTTCAGGCTGGATGGCCGGGGAGCTGTTTTTT.

The CDR3, as DNA: TGTGCCAGCAAAAGTCAGGGGAACACCGGGGAGCTGTTTTTT. Its translation: CASKSQGNTGELFF. The chain uses TRBV12-3 or TRBV12-4 and TRBJ2-2, with a possible D match to TRBD1 (5 bases). The V end was cut by 7 bases, the J end by 1 base, with 10 bases between. The CDR3 covers 14 residues.

The rearrangement links TRBV6-5 to TRBJ2-5; 7 positions match TRBD1. Germline V gives CDR1 MNHEY, CDR2 SVGAGI. The CDR3 has 15 amino acids. Trimming at V came to 5 bases and at J to 5 bases, leaving 11 bases not matched to a gene. This CDR3 reads CASSLHRGTGETQYF. CDR3 sequence (DNA): TGTGCCAGCAGTCTACACAGGGGCACCGGGGAGACCCAGTACTTC.